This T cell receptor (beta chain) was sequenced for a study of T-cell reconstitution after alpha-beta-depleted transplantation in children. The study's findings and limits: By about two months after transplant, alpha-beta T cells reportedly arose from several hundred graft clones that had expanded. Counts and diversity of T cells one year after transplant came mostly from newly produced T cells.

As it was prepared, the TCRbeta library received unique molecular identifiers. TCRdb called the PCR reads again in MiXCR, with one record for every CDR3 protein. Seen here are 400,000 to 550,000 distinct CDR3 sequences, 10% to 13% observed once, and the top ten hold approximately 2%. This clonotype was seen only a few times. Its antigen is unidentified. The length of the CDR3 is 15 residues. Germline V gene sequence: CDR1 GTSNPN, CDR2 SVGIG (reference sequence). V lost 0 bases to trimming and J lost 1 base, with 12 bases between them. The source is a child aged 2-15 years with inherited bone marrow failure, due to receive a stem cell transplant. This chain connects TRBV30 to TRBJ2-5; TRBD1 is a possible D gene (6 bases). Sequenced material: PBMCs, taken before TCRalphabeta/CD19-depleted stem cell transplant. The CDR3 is CAWSVTGHLQETQYF. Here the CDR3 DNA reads TGTGCCTGGAGTGTTACAGGGCACCTCCAAGAGACCCAGTACTTC.